The 7 T cell receptor beta chains below all came from one sample that was sequenced in a study of PD-1 blockade in classical Hodgkin lymphoma. In every patient, relapse followed autologous stem cell transplantation, while exposure to brentuximab vedotin differed. The table came from immunoSEQ multiplex PCR; TCRdb's copy has only in-frame clones and leaves some out. This sample has 95,000 to 100,000 clones, with 75% to 90% found just once. The input for sequencing was peripheral blood mononuclear cells (PBMCs), taken before the second cycle of nivolumab. Receptors were obtained from a human donor with classical Hodgkin lymphoma.

The V and J genes are TRBV19 and TRBJ1-5; D not certain. The germline CDR1 and CDR2 sequences are LNHDA and SQIVND (reference sequence). With 3 bases removed from V and 1 base from J, the gap between germline ends came to 10 bases. This CDR3 is 15 amino acids long. CDR3 region: CASSIRAQSNQPQHF. The CDR3 coding sequence is TGTGCCAGTAGTATTCGGGCACAGAGCAATCAGCCCCAGCATTTT. The complete variable domain, with remaining parts taken from reference TRBV19 and TRBJ1-5, reads DGGITQSPKYLFRKEGQNVTLSCEQNLNHDAMYWYRQDPGQGLRLIYYSQIVNDFQKGDIAEGYSVSREKKESFPLTVTSAQKNPTAFYLCASSIRAQSNQPQHFGDGTRLSIL.

This clone was picked up many times. This chain joins TRBV7-9 and TRBJ1-6; weak D call: TRBD1 (5 bases). The CDR3 sequence is 14 residues long. The V and J ends lost 4 bases and 8 bases respectively, with 12 bases between them. Per germline, CDR1 SEHNR and CDR2 FQNEAQ (reference sequence). The CDR3 loop is CASSSQGSDSPLHF. In nucleotides, the CDR3 is TGTGCCAGCAGCTCGCAGGGATCCGATTCACCCCTCCACTTT.

The J gene is TRBJ1-2, the V gene TRBV15; possible D gene TRBD1, 6 bases. The V gene lost 5 bases and the J gene lost 7 bases, with 14 bases spanning the gap. Per germline, CDR1 LNHNV and CDR2 YYDKDF (reference sequence). The CDR3 has 13 amino acids. DNA of the CDR3: TGTGCCACCAGCGCTCGATCAGGGGTTGGCTACACCTTC. This sequence encodes CATSARSGVGYTF.

The chain recombines TRBV5-1 with TRBJ1-6; TRBD1 aligns across 10 bases. V dropped 4 bases and J dropped 5; count of bases not matched to a gene: 3. Germline V gives CDR1 SGHRS, CDR2 YFSETQ. The CDR3 has 15 amino acids. The CDR3 loop is CASSRGTGDNSPLHF. The CDR3 DNA is TGCGCCAGCAGCAGGGGGACAGGGGATAATTCACCCCTCCACTTT.

This chain links TRBV7-2 with TRBJ2-3; 10 positions agree with TRBD1. Germline CDR1 and CDR2: SGHTA and FQGNSA. This CDR3 is 16 amino acids long. J gave up 5 bases and V 5 bases, and 10 bases lay outside the gene matches. In DNA, the CDR3 is TGTGCCAGCAGCAACCCCGGGACAGGGGTTGTAGATACGCAGTATTTT. Protein: CASSNPGTGVVDTQYF. The complete variable domain, with remaining parts taken from reference TRBV7-2 and TRBJ2-3, reads GAGVSQSPSNKVTEKGKDVELRCDPISGHTALYWYRQSLGQGLEFLIYFQGNSAPDKSGLPSDRFSAERTGGSVSTLTIQRTQQEDSAVYLCASSNPGTGVVDTQYFGPGTRLTVL.

The gene calls are TRBV30 and TRBJ2-2; the D is unclear. The CDR3 runs to 14 residues. V gave up 2 bases and J gave up 7 bases, with 14 bases separating them. Per germline, CDR1 GTSNPN and CDR2 SVGIG (reference sequence). The CDR3: CAWSSHTLNGELFF. The CDR3 region has the DNA TGTGCCTGGAGTTCCCATACCTTGAACGGGGAGCTGTTTTTT.

The chain is built from TRBV27 and TRBJ2-7; 7 bases line up with TRBD1. The CDR3 spans 13 residues. J gave up 2 bases and V 10 bases, and 8 bases lay outside the gene matches. Germline lookup yields CDR1 MNHEY and CDR2 SMNVEV (reference sequence). The chain's CDR3 is CATGQAPPYEQYF. In DNA form, the CDR3 reads TGTGCCACCGGACAGGCCCCACCCTACGAGCAGTACTTC.